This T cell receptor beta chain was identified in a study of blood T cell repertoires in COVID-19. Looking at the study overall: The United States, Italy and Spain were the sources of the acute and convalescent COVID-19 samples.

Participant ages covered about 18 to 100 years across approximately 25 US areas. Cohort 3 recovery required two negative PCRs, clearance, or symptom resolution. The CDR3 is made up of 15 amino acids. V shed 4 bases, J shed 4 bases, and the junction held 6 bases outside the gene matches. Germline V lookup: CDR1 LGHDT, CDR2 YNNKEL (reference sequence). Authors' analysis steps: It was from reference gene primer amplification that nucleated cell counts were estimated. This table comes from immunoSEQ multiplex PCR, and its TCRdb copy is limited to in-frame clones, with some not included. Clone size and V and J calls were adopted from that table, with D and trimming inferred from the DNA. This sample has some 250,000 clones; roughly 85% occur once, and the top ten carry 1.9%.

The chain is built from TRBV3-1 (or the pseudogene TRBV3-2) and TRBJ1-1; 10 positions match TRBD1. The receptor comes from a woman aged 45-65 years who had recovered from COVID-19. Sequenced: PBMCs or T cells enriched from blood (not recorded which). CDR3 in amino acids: CASSPRTGGGTEAFF. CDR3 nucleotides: TGTGCCAGCAGCCCCCGGACAGGGGGAGGCACTGAAGCTTTCTTT.